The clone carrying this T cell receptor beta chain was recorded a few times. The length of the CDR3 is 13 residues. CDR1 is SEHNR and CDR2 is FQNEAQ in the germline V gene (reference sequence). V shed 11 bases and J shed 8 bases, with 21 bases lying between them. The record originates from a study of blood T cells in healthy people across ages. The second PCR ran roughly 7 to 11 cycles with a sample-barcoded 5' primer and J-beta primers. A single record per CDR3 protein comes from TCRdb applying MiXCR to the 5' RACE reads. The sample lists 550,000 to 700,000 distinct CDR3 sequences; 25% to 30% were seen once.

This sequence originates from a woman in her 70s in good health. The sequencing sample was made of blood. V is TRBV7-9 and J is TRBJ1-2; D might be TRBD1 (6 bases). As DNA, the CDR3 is TGTGCCTGCACCGTCACAGGGTCCCAGGGCTACACCTTC. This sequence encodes CACTVTGSQGYTF.